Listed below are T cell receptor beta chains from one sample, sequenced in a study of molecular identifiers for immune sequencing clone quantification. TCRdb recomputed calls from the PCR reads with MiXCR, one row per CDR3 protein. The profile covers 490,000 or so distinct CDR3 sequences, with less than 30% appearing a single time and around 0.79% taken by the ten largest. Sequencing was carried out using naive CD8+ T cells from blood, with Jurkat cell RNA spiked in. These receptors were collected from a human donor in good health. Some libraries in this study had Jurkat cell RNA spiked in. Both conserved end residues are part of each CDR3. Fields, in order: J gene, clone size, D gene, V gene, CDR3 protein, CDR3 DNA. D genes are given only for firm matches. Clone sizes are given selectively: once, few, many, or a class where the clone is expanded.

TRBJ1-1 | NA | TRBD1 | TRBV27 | CASMERGPSYTTEAFF | TGTGCCAGCATGGAGAGGGGGCCCTCGTACACCACTGAAGCTTTCTTT
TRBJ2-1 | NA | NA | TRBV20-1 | CSARGDGTGGSYNEQFF | TGCAGTGCTAGAGGCGACGGGACCGGTGGCTCCTACAATGAGCAGTTCTTC
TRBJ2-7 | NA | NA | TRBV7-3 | CASSPTPGQNSYEQYF | TGTGCCAGCAGCCCAACCCCCGGACAGAACTCCTACGAGCAGTACTTC
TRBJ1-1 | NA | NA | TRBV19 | CASTDTVNTEAFF | TGTGCCAGTACCGATACAGTGAACACTGAAGCTTTCTTT
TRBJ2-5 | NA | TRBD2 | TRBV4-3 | CASSQVSAGGKGETQYF | TGCGCCAGCAGCCAAGTTTCGGCGGGGGGGAAGGGAGAGACCCAGTACTTC
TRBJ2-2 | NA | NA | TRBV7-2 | CASSIRDSLTGGLFF | TGTGCCAGCAGCATCAGGGACAGCCTCACCGGGGGGCTGTTTTTT
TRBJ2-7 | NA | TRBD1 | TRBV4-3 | CASSQFSGQAYEQYF | TGCGCCAGCAGCCAGTTTTCGGGACAGGCCTACGAGCAGTACTTC
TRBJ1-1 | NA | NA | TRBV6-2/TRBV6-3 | CASSDPQSMNTEAFF | TGTGCCAGCAGTGACCCACAGAGCATGAACACTGAAGCTTTCTTT
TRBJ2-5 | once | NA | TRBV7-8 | CAIHSRGAETQYF | TGTGCCATCCATAGCAGGGGGGCGGAGACCCAGTACTTC
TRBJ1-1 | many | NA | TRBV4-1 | CASSRPAGRDEAFF | TGCGCCAGCAGCCGACCCGCCGGCAGGGATGAAGCTTTCTTT
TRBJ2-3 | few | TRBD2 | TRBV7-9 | CASSLERGGTDTQYF | TGTGCCAGCAGCTTAGAGCGGGGGGGGACAGATACGCAGTATTTT
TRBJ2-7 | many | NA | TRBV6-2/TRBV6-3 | CASSYGGPYEQYF | TGTGCCAGCAGCTACGGGGGGCCCTACGAGCAGTACTTC
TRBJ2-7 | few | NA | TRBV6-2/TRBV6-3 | CASSGQGGRGYEQYF | TGTGCCAGCAGTGGGCAGGGCGGCAGGGGATACGAGCAGTACTTC
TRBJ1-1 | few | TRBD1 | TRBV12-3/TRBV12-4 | CASRIRTGRYTEAFF | TGTGCCAGCAGGATCAGGACAGGGAGGTACACTGAAGCTTTCTTT
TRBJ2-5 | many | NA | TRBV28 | CASRSAGQETQYF | TGTGCCAGCAGGAGCGCGGGCCAAGAGACCCAGTACTTC
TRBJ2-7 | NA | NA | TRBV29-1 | CSVEEGSSYEQYF | TGCAGCGTTGAAGAAGGTAGCTCCTACGAGCAGTACTTC
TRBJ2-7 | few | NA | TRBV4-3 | CASSQERTHSSYEQYF | TGCGCCAGCAGCCAAGAAAGGACACATAGCTCCTACGAGCAGTACTTC
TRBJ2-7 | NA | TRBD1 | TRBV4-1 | CASSQDRGNPYEQYF | TGCGCCAGCAGCCAAGACAGGGGGAATCCCTACGAGCAGTACTTC
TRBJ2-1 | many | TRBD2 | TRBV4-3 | CASSQGTSAYNEQFF | TGCGCCAGCAGCCAAGGGACTAGCGCCTACAATGAGCAGTTCTTC
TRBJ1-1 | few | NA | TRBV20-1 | CSAPPMDPRDGAFF | TGCAGTGCTCCCCCCATGGACCCCCGGGATGGAGCTTTCTTT
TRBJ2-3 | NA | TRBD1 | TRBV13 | CASNPGTGGADTQYF | TGTGCCAGCAATCCCGGGACAGGGGGCGCAGATACGCAGTATTTT
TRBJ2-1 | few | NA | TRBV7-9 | CASSSRGEVGVSYNEQFF | TGTGCCAGCAGCTCTCGTGGCGAAGTGGGGGTTTCCTACAATGAGCAGTTCTTC
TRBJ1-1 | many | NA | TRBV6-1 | CASSETRAPTEAFF | TGTGCCAGCAGTGAAACGAGGGCACCAACTGAAGCTTTCTTT
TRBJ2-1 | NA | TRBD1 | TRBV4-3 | CASSHDRGNEQFF | TGCGCCAGCAGCCACGACAGGGGCAATGAGCAGTTCTTC
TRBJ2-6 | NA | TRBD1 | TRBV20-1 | CSADRGPTSGANVLTF | TGCAGTGCAGACAGGGGGCCTACCTCTGGGGCCAACGTCCTGACTTTC
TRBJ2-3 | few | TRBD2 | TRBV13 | CASSSDPGLAESTDTQYF | TGTGCCAGCAGCTCTGACCCTGGACTAGCGGAGAGCACAGATACGCAGTATTTT
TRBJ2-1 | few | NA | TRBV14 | CASSQGTVTPDEQFF | TGTGCCAGCAGCCAAGGGACAGTCACTCCCGATGAGCAGTTCTTC
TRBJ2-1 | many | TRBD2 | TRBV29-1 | CSVDSLAGVLGEQFF | TGCAGCGTTGATTCGCTAGCGGGAGTGTTGGGTGAGCAGTTCTTC